What follows are 26 T cell receptor beta chains derived from one specimen sequenced in a study of T cell clonality in common variable immunodeficiency. The data were produced by immunoSEQ multiplex PCR, yet TCRdb's version contains in-frame clones alone and is incomplete. This repertoire holds 57,000 or so clones, and none appear only once. Sequenced sample: peripheral blood mononuclear cells. These receptors were taken from a person aged 18 to 75 in good health.

At least ten counts were recorded for this clone. The read finishes 3 residues shy of the CDR3 end, and the germline J gene is used to complete it. The chain employs TRBV19 and TRBJ1-5, with TRBD1 matching over 7 bases. V was clipped by 0 bases and J by 4 bases; unmatched bases: 3. The CDR3 totals 15 residues. Germline values: CDR1 LNHDA, CDR2 SQIVND (reference sequence). CDR3 region: CASSIDIQGNQPQHF. The covered CDR3 bases are TGTGCCAGTAGTATAGACATACAGGGGAATCAGCCC.

This clone was observed at least ten times. Read data end 3 residues before the CDR3 end; the end is taken from the germline J gene. This chain uses TRBV12-3 or TRBV12-4 with TRBJ1-1, with a tentative D call TRBD1 (6 bases). The CDR3 extends over 12 amino acids. The CDR3 loop is CASSSIDRRAFF. CDR3 DNA (partial): TGTGCCAGCAGTTCCATTGACAGGCGA.

This clone was counted ten times or more. The read ends 3 residues early relative to the CDR3; the germline J gene fills the gap. The V gene is TRBV5-6, the J gene TRBJ2-5, with D possibly TRBD2 on 5 matching bases. The germline gives CDR1 SGHDT, CDR2 YYEEEE. The CDR3 spans 13 residues. The V gene lost 4 bases and the J gene lost 4 bases, with 11 bases spanning the gap. CDR3 protein: CASSPPRGETQYF. The sequenced CDR3 bases are TGTGCCAGCAGCCCCCCACGGGGAGAGACC.

This clone occurred many times. From the germline J gene comes the end of the CDR3, since the read stops 3 residues before it. The chain is built from TRBV11-2 and TRBJ2-1; D is possibly TRBD1 (6 bases). The germline V gene has CDR1 SGHAT and CDR2 FQNNGV. The CDR3 runs to 13 residues. The germline V and J ends were trimmed by 1 base and 7 bases, with 8 bases remaining between them. The CDR3 reads CASSLGQGNEQFF. The part of the CDR3 DNA that was read is TGTGCCAGCAGCTTAGGGCAGGGGAATGAG.

This clone has a count of ten or more. The missing CDR3 end, 3 residues past where the read stops, is filled in from the germline J gene. This chain joins TRBV10-3 and TRBJ1-4; D ambiguous. V was pared by 6 bases and J by 0 bases, with 11 bases between. From germline, CDR1 is ENHRY and CDR2 SYGVKD. The CDR3 spans 15 residues. The chain's CDR3 is CAISRSSATNEKLFF. The CDR3 bases that were read are TGTGCCATCAGCAGGTCCTCTGCAACTAATGAAAAA.

Ten or more counts support this clone. The read is 3 residues too short to cover the CDR3 end, so that end is filled in from the germline J gene. The chain combines TRBV28 with TRBJ1-2; TRBD1 is a possible D gene (5 bases). The CDR3 has 12 residues. V dropped 2 bases and J dropped 4 bases, with 5 bases sitting between them. Germline V lookup: CDR1 MDHEN, CDR2 SYDVKM. CDR3 bases read: TGTGCCAGCAGTTTAACAGGCTATGGC. Residues: CASSLTGYG. The entire CDR3 sequence reads CASSLTGYGYTF.

This clone appeared many times. The sequenced part of the CDR3 DNA is TGCAGTGCCCCCGACAGGGTTACTGAA. Translated, it gives CSAPDRVTE. The entire CDR3 protein is CSAPDRVTEAFF. The chain has TRBV20-1 and TRBJ1-1; TRBD1 aligns across 7 bases. The read ends 3 residues before the CDR3 terminus; that terminus is restored from the germline J gene. Unmatched junction bases numbered 6, after V lost 6 bases and J lost 5 bases. CDR1 DFQATT and CDR2 SNEGSKA come from the germline V gene (reference sequence). This CDR3 spans 12 amino acids.

This clone was detected ten times or more. Incomplete CDR3 DNA: TGTGCCAGTAGGACAGGGGCCAGTATTACAGATACG. This codes for CASRTGASITDT. The complete CDR3 protein is CASRTGASITDTQYF. The V gene is TRBV19, the J gene TRBJ2-3, with 8 bases fitting TRBD1. The read comes to an end 3 residues before the CDR3 does, leaving the germline J gene to fill in the end. Germline V gives CDR1 LNHDA, CDR2 SQIVND (reference sequence). There are 15 residues in the CDR3. Trimming at V came to 6 bases and at J to 3 bases, leaving 8 bases not matched to a gene.

This clone was observed at least ten times. The CDR3 end is not reached by the read, which stops 3 residues before it; the germline J gene fills it in. The rearrangement uses TRBV5-1 and TRBJ2-4; a weak D match, TRBD1 (5 bases). Trimming removed 0 bases from V and 1 base from J, with 5 bases in between. This CDR3 has 14 residues. CDR1 is SGHRS, CDR2 YFSETQ, per germline. The CDR3 loop reads CASSLAGAKNIQYF. CDR3 bases read: TGCGCCAGCAGCTTGGCAGGGGCCAAAAACATT.

This clone was picked up many times. The DNA ends 3 residues before the CDR3 does, and the rest of the CDR3 is filled in from the germline J gene. The chain is built from TRBV20-1 and TRBJ2-5; no firm D call. The V end was cut by 1 base, the J end by 1 base, with 13 bases between. The CDR3 is 15 amino acids. CDR1 DFQATT and CDR2 SNEGSKA come from the germline V gene (reference sequence). The part of the CDR3 DNA that was read is TGCAGTGCTAGAGGGGCCTCAATCCTCCAAGAGACC. Protein sequence: CSARGASILQET. The complete CDR3 protein is CSARGASILQETQYF.

This clone came up many times. The sequence runs out 3 residues before the end of the CDR3; the remainder is reconstructed from the germline J gene. The chain joins TRBV30 to TRBJ2-5; a possible D gene is TRBD1 (6 bases). Germline V gene data show CDR1 as GTSNPN and CDR2 as SVGIG (reference sequence). V lost 0 bases, J lost 5 bases, and 13 bases lay in between. CDR3 length: 14 amino acids. CDR3 bases read: TGTGCCTGGAGTGTTTGGGGGCGTGGGGAGACC. It translates to CAWSVWGRGET. The entire CDR3 protein is CAWSVWGRGETQYF.

The sample holds many counts of this clone. The read comes to an end 3 residues before the CDR3 does, leaving the germline J gene to fill in the end. The chain has TRBV2 and TRBJ2-5; no clear D gene. This CDR3 comprises 13 residues. Germline assignment: CDR1 SNHLY and CDR2 FYNNEI. V lost 5 bases and J 1 base, leaving 8 bases between the germline ends. The CDR3 region is CASSINSQETQYF. The covered CDR3 bases are TGTGCCAGCAGTATTAATAGCCAAGAGACC. The variable domain in full, completed from reference TRBV2 and TRBJ2-5, reads EPEVTQTPSHQVTQMGQEVILRCVPISNHLYFYWYRQILGQKVEFLVSFYNNEISEKSEIFDDQFSVERPDGSNFTLKIRSTKLEDSAMYFCASSINSQETQYFGPGTRLLVL.

This clone was detected ten times or more. The CDR3 end is not reached by the read, which stops 3 residues before it; the germline J gene fills it in. The V and J genes are TRBV7-9 and TRBJ1-4; possible D gene TRBD1, 6 bases. The CDR3 covers 14 residues. Germline V CDR1 and CDR2: SEHNR, FQNEAQ (reference sequence). CDR3 in amino acids: CASSLLGGDTALFF. The sequenced CDR3 bases are TGTGCCAGCAGCTTACTCGGGGGGGACACCGCA. The full variable domain, in which reference TRBV7-9 and TRBJ1-4 provide the parts outside the CDR3, is DTGVSQNPRHKITKRGQNVTFRCDPISEHNRLYWYRQTLGQGPEFLTYFQNEAQLEKSRLLSDRFSAERPKGSFSTLEIQRTEQGDSAMYLCASSLLGGDTALFFGSGTQLSVL.

Ten or more counts support this clone. The CDR3 extends 3 residues past the end of the read, so its final part is completed from the germline J gene. The chain links TRBV6-1 to TRBJ2-4, with 9 bases fitting TRBD2. The CDR3 extends over 17 amino acids. The V gene end was trimmed by 2 bases and the J gene end by 3 bases; junction bases not matched to a gene: 8. Germline CDR1 is MNHNS and CDR2 is SASEGT. CDR3 region: CASSESASGMGKNIQYF. Incomplete CDR3 DNA: TGTGCCAGCAGTGAATCTGCTAGCGGGATGGGCAAAAACATT.

This clone appeared many times. The read ends 3 residues shy of where the CDR3 ends; the end is completed using the germline J gene. The chain carries TRBV7-6 and TRBJ2-7, with 10 bases lining up with TRBD2. The CDR3 has 15 residues. V was clipped by 4 bases and J by 1 base; unmatched bases: 4. Germline CDR1 reads SGHVS; CDR2 reads FNYEAQ. The part of the CDR3 DNA that was read is TGTGCCAGCAGCTCCGGACTAGCGGAGTCCTACGAG. Its protein is CASSSGLAESYE. The entire CDR3 protein reads CASSSGLAESYEQYF.

In this sample, this clone turned up a few times. The read finishes 3 residues shy of the CDR3 end, and the germline J gene is used to complete it. This sequence joins TRBV11-2 and TRBJ2-1; 10 bases match TRBD2. The CDR3 is 15 residues long. Trimming at V came to 1 base and at J to 8 bases, leaving 5 bases not matched to a gene. CDR1 and CDR2 (germline): SGHAT, FQNNGV. The CDR3 region is CASSLVLAGVDEQFF. The DNA read from the CDR3 is TGTGCCAGCAGCTTAGTTCTAGCGGGAGTGGATGAG.

The table lists this clone with many counts. The read terminates 3 residues before the CDR3 end, so the remaining end is supplied by the germline J gene. This chain links TRBV28 with TRBJ1-5; D gene uncertain. V lost 6 bases to trimming and J lost 0 bases, with 12 bases between them. This CDR3 is 15 amino acids long. Germline V gene lookup returns CDR1 MDHEN and CDR2 SYDVKM. The CDR3: CASSRTDYSNQPQHF. Incomplete CDR3 DNA: TGTGCCAGCAGCCGGACCGACTATAGCAATCAGCCC.

In this sample, this clone turned up many times. The DNA read from the CDR3 is TGTGCCAGCAGCCCTCAGGGGGTGTCCTACGAG. Protein product: CASSPQGVSYE. Given in full, the CDR3 is CASSPQGVSYEQYF. V usage is TRBV7-2 and J usage is TRBJ2-7, with TRBD1 identical over 7 bases. The read halts 3 residues ahead of the CDR3 end, with the missing end drawn from the germline J gene. Germline V gene sequence: CDR1 SGHTA, CDR2 FQGNSA. The V segment lost 5 bases and the J segment 1 base; nucleotides outside the gene matches: 5. The CDR3 runs 14 residues.

Ten or more counts support this clone. The read terminates 3 residues ahead of where the CDR3 ends, so the germline J gene completes it. The J gene is TRBJ2-2, the V gene TRBV4-1; 11 bases map to TRBD2. Germline CDR1 MGHRA, CDR2 YSYEKL. This CDR3 is 13 amino acids long. Trimming at V came to 7 bases and at J to 6 bases, leaving 1 base not matched to a gene. Here the CDR3 reads CASTLAGAGELFF. The CDR3 DNA, read in part, is TGCGCCAGCACACTAGCGGGAGCCGGGGAG.

This clone showed up just a few times. Sequencing ends 3 residues short of the CDR3 end; the germline J gene provides the rest. The chain couples TRBV2 to TRBJ2-7, with D unclear. This CDR3 spans 13 amino acids. Germline V CDR1 and CDR2: SNHLY, FYNNEI. Trimming shortened V by 0 bases and J by 0 bases, and 3 bases separated the two germline ends. The sequenced CDR3 bases are TGTGCCAGCAGTGAAGCTTACTCCTACGAG. Encoded protein: CASSEAYSYE. The full CDR3 sequence reads CASSEAYSYEQYF.

This clone was detected many times. The read stops 3 residues short of the end of the CDR3; the missing end is completed from the germline J gene. V is TRBV2 and J is TRBJ2-1; the D gene is possibly TRBD1 (5 bases). CDR1 and CDR2 from the germline V gene are SNHLY and FYNNEI. Trimming took 7 bases from V and 7 from J, leaving 14 bases between them. CDR3 length equals 13 residues. CDR3 amino acids: CASTGAAGNEQFF. Incomplete CDR3 DNA: TGTGCCAGCACTGGGGCAGCCGGGAATGAG. Full variable domain (missing parts from reference TRBV2 and TRBJ2-1): EPEVTQTPSHQVTQMGQEVILRCVPISNHLYFYWYRQILGQKVEFLVSFYNNEISEKSEIFDDQFSVERPDGSNFTLKIRSTKLEDSAMYFCASTGAAGNEQFFGPGTRLTVL.

At least ten counts were recorded for this clone. Read sequence stops 3 residues before the CDR3 end, and the germline J gene provides the missing end. The V call is TRBV7-2, the J call TRBJ1-5, with D perhaps matching TRBD1 (6 bases). The germline V gene encodes CDR1 SGHTA and CDR2 FQGNSA. This CDR3 spans 15 amino acids. Trimming shortened V by 2 bases and J by 1 base, and 9 bases separated the two germline ends. The CDR3 sequence is CASSLQGNSNQPQHF. The CDR3 bases that were read are TGTGCCAGCAGCTTACAGGGGAACAGCAATCAGCCC.

Many counts were recorded for this clone. The read stops 3 residues short of the end of the CDR3; the missing end is completed from the germline J gene. The genes are TRBV7-2 and TRBJ1-3; possible D gene TRBD1, 5 bases. Germline V gene sequence: CDR1 SGHTA, CDR2 FQGNSA. Trimming cost V 5 bases and J 7 bases, with 15 bases left between them. This CDR3 contains 14 residues. The sequenced part of the CDR3 DNA is TGTGCCAGCAGCCCCTCCCCCGGGGGGAACACC. This gives the protein CASSPSPGGNT. In full, the CDR3 reads CASSPSPGGNTIYF. The full variable domain, rest sourced from reference TRBV7-2 and TRBJ1-3, is GAGVSQSPSNKVTEKGKDVELRCDPISGHTALYWYRQSLGQGLEFLIYFQGNSAPDKSGLPSDRFSAERTGGSVSTLTIQRTQQEDSAVYLCASSPSPGGNTIYFGEGSWLTVV.

This clone has at least ten counts. The read is 3 residues too short to cover the CDR3 end, so that end is filled in from the germline J gene. The chain links TRBV28 to TRBJ2-1, with TRBD2 matching 10 bases. This CDR3 spans 16 amino acids. J was trimmed by 3 bases and V by 10 bases; bases with no gene match: 12. Germline V gene data show CDR1 as MDHEN and CDR2 as SYDVKM. CDR3: CATLTLTSGNYNEQFF. The sequenced part of the CDR3 DNA is TGTGCCACCCTCACCTTAACTAGCGGGAACTACAATGAG.

The sample holds many counts of this clone. CDR3 region: CASSRSTGENTEAFF. The part of the CDR3 DNA that was read is TGCGCCAGCAGCCGCTCGACAGGTGAGAACACTGAA. The chain combines TRBV5-1 with TRBJ1-1, with D maybe TRBD1 (6 bases). The read halts 3 residues ahead of the CDR3 end, with the missing end drawn from the germline J gene. The CDR3 has 15 residues. V was pared by 4 bases and J by 1 base, with 14 bases between. Germline V CDR1 and CDR2: SGHRS, YFSETQ.

This clone appeared many times. Read coverage stops 3 residues before the CDR3 terminus; the germline J gene supplies the remainder. The V and J genes are TRBV7-2 and TRBJ2-7, with 10 bases fitting TRBD2. V gave up 6 bases and J gave up 2 bases; unmatched junction bases: 7. The length of the CDR3 is 15 residues. Per the germline V gene, CDR1 is SGHTA and CDR2 is FQGNSA. CDR3 residues: CASSSYLAGAYEQYF. CDR3 DNA (partial): TGTGCCAGCAGTTCGTACCTAGCGGGAGCCTACGAG.